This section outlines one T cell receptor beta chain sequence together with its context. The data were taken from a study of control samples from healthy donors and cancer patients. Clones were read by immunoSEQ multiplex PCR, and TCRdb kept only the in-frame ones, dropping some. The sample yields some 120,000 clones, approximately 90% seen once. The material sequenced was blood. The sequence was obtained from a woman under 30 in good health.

CDR3 DNA sequence: TGTGCCAGCAGCCCAAGCATGGGACTAGTGTACGAGCAGTACTTC. It is translated as CASSPSMGLVYEQYF. The chain couples TRBV9 to TRBJ2-7; TRBD2 aligns across 8 bases. Germline trimming cut 4 bases from V and 4 bases from J; bases unmatched to any gene: 10. Germline V gene sequence: CDR1 SGDLS, CDR2 YYNGEE. CDR3 length equals 15 residues.